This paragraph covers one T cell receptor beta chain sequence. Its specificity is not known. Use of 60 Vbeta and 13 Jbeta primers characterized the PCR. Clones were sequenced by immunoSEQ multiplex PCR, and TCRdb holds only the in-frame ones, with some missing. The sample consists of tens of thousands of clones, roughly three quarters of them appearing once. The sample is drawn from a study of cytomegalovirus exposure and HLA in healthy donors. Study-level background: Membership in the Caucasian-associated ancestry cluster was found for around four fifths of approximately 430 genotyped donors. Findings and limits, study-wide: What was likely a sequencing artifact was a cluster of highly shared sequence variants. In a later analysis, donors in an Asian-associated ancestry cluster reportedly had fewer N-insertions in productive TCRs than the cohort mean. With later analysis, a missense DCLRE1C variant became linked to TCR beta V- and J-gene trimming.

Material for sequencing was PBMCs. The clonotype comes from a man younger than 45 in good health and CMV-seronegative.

Here the CDR3 reads CASSYLAGGPGDEQFF. The CDR3 nucleotides are TGTGCCAGCAGCTATTTAGCGGGAGGCCCTGGGGATGAGCAGTTCTTC. The rearrangement uses TRBV5-4 and TRBJ2-1; 10 bases map to TRBD2. CDR1 is SGHNT, CDR2 YYREEE, per germline (reference sequence). The CDR3 is 16 residues long. V dropped 3 bases and J dropped 8; count of bases not matched to a gene: 11.